This TCR beta chain was profiled in a study of shared clonotypes between healthy human individuals. Points on this clone: Its antigen is unidentified.

The germline V and J ends were trimmed by 7 bases and 1 base, with 11 bases remaining between them. Per the germline V gene, CDR1 is SGHRS and CDR2 is YFSETQ. The CDR3 is 13 amino acids. A deep-level run was used for the assay. The protocol was immunoSEQ multiplex PCR, while the TCRdb copy is restricted to in-frame clones and leaves out a portion. Found here are a few million clones, over 90% of them singletons; the top ten hold about 0.37%. Study results and limitations: In having few donors, the study represented limited genetic and exposure-history diversity.

Into CD45RA+ naive and CD45RA-negative memory subsets, the CD4+ cells were split. Input material: naive CD4+ T cells from PBMCs. Subset noted: CD45RA+ positively selected. V is TRBV5-1 and J is TRBJ1-1; D is ambiguous. The receptor was derived from a young man in good health. Some clones in this sample may be carry-over from other donors' samples. The CDR3 region has the DNA TGCGCCAGCGATACTCCAGGGAACACTGAAGCTTTCTTT. Encoded protein: CASDTPGNTEAFF.